This is a list of T cell receptor beta chains from one sample in a study of T cells in Graves' hyperthyroidism and ophthalmopathy. Each CDR3 protein gets one entry after TCRdb re-called the multiplex PCR reads with MiXCR. Among roughly 280,000 distinct CDR3 sequences listed, over 15% were seen once. Sequenced sample: blood. These receptors were obtained from a woman in her fifties or sixties with Graves' ophthalmopathy. Both conserved end residues are part of each CDR3. Fields, in order: CDR3 protein, CDR3 DNA, J gene, D gene, V gene, clone size. D genes are given only for firm matches. Clone sizes are given selectively: once, few, many, or a class where the clone is expanded.

CASSLRWAGAGELFF	TGTGCCAGCAGCTTACGGTGGGCAGGGGCCGGGGAGCTGTTTTTT	TRBJ2-2	NA	TRBV13	NA
CASSRDQNDFGEKLFF	TGTGCCAGCAGCCGGGACCAGAATGACTTTGGCGAAAAACTGTTTTTT	TRBJ1-4	NA	TRBV7-9	many
CATSRERGKWASYEQYF	TGTGCCACCAGCAGAGAGAGGGGGAAGTGGGCAAGCTACGAGCAGTACTTC	TRBJ2-7	NA	TRBV15	many
CASSPPGQFSGANVLTF	TGTGCCAGCAGCCCCCCGGGGCAGTTCTCTGGGGCCAACGTCCTGACTTTC	TRBJ2-6	NA	TRBV7-2	NA
CASSFGQGQETQYF	TGTGCCAGCAGTTTCGGACAGGGCCAAGAGACCCAGTACTTC	TRBJ2-5	TRBD1	TRBV12-3/TRBV12-4	many
CASSYSLAGAYEQFF	TGTGCCAGCAGTTACAGTCTAGCGGGAGCTTATGAGCAGTTCTTC	TRBJ2-1	TRBD2	TRBV6-5	few
CASSYGPLNTEAFF	TGTGCCAGCAGTTACGGGCCCCTGAACACTGAAGCTTTCTTT	TRBJ1-1	NA	TRBV6-5	few
CASSLVPGDTEAFF	TGCGCCAGCAGCTTGGTACCGGGGGACACTGAAGCTTTCTTT	TRBJ1-1	NA	TRBV5-1	many
CASSYAASGPYEQYF	TGTGCCAGCAGTTACGCGGCTAGCGGCCCCTACGAGCAGTACTTC	TRBJ2-7	TRBD2	TRBV6-2/TRBV6-3	many
CASRGTPARGEQYF	TGTGCCAGCAGAGGGACCCCGGCGAGGGGGGAGCAGTACTTC	TRBJ2-7	NA	TRBV2	many
CSVATGVSSYEQFF	TGCAGCGTAGCGACAGGGGTCTCTTCCTACGAGCAGTTCTTC	TRBJ2-1	TRBD1	TRBV29-1	NA
CASTAGLTNYGYTF	TGTGCCAGCACGGCCGGACTTACTAACTATGGCTACACCTTC	TRBJ1-2	NA	TRBV2	many
CASSERPSGYNEQFF	TGTGCCAGCAGTGAAAGGCCTAGCGGGTACAATGAGCAGTTCTTC	TRBJ2-1	TRBD2	TRBV6-1	few
CASSSLRAGGETQYF	TGTGCCAGCAGTTCACTACGGGCGGGGGGAGAGACCCAGTACTTC	TRBJ2-5	TRBD2	TRBV28	many
CASTSTSGRDNEQFF	TGTGCCAGCACCTCGACTAGCGGGAGAGACAATGAGCAGTTCTTC	TRBJ2-1	TRBD2	TRBV12-3/TRBV12-4	many
CATSLAGLGSPLHF	TGTGCCACTAGCTTGGCAGGGTTGGGTTCACCCCTCCACTTT	TRBJ1-6	NA	TRBV28	NA
CASSPQRLETQYF	TGCGCCAGCAGCCCCCAGAGGTTGGAGACCCAGTACTTC	TRBJ2-5	NA	TRBV4-3	many
CASSFNTWQRNTEAFF	TGCGCCAGCAGCTTCAATACTTGGCAGAGGAACACTGAAGCTTTCTTT	TRBJ1-1	NA	TRBV5-1	many
CSARVSGETQYF	TGCAGTGCTAGAGTATCCGGAGAGACCCAGTACTTC	TRBJ2-5	NA	TRBV20-1	many
CASSKRDPRQETQYF	TGTGCCAGCAGCAAACGGGACCCCAGGCAAGAGACCCAGTACTTC	TRBJ2-5	NA	TRBV7-2	many
CASSPTATSYEQYF	TGTGCCAGCAGTCCGACAGCCACTTCCTACGAGCAGTACTTC	TRBJ2-7	NA	TRBV12-3/TRBV12-4	few
CASSLVTYEQYF	TGTGCCAGCAGCTTAGTGACGTACGAGCAGTACTTC	TRBJ2-7	NA	TRBV11-2	many
CASSYDAEPQHF	TGTGCCAGCAGCTACGACGCAGAGCCCCAGCATTTT	TRBJ1-5	NA	TRBV7-2	many
CASSAGQGGVQPQHF	TGTGCCAGCAGCGCAGGACAGGGGGGAGTGCAGCCCCAGCATTTT	TRBJ1-5	TRBD1	TRBV9	NA
CSALSQGATTNEKLFF	TGCAGTGCCCTATCACAGGGGGCGACAACTAATGAAAAACTGTTTTTT	TRBJ1-4	TRBD1	TRBV20-1	many
CSASVLNEKLFF	TGCAGTGCTAGCGTCCTTAATGAAAAACTGTTTTTT	TRBJ1-4	NA	TRBV20-1	many
CSALGRPYEQYF	TGCAGTGCCTTGGGGAGGCCCTACGAGCAGTACTTC	TRBJ2-7	NA	TRBV20-1	NA
CASRPRDFYEQYF	TGTGCCAGCCGCCCCCGGGACTTCTACGAGCAGTACTTC	TRBJ2-7	NA	TRBV12-3/TRBV12-4	many
CASSETGTGGPKNIQYF	TGTGCCAGCAGTGAAACCGGGACAGGGGGTCCCAAAAACATTCAGTACTTC	TRBJ2-4	TRBD1	TRBV2	few
CASSSRQGARGTGELFF	TGTGCCAGCAGCTCCCGACAGGGGGCTCGTGGCACCGGGGAGCTGTTTTTT	TRBJ2-2	TRBD1	TRBV5-5	few
CASSYWDADTQYF	TGTGCCAGCAGTTACTGGGACGCTGATACGCAGTATTTT	TRBJ2-3	NA	TRBV6-2/TRBV6-3	many
CASKIGRGSYNSPLHF	TGTGCCAGCAAAATAGGGAGGGGTTCCTATAATTCACCCCTCCACTTT	TRBJ1-6	NA	TRBV27	few
CASSESRGNQPQHF	TGTGCCAGCAGTGAGTCCCGAGGCAATCAGCCCCAGCATTTT	TRBJ1-5	NA	TRBV2	many
CASSLVTGLAHYEQYF	TGTGCCAGCAGCTTAGTGACAGGCCTGGCTCACTACGAGCAGTACTTC	TRBJ2-7	NA	TRBV7-2	many
CASSAMRRGGVFRELFF	TGCGCCAGCAGCGCAATGCGAAGAGGGGGCGTCTTCAGGGAGCTGTTTTTT	TRBJ2-2	TRBD1	TRBV4-3	NA
CASSASGGTDTQYF	TGTGCCAGCAGCGCTAGCGGGGGCACAGATACGCAGTATTTT	TRBJ2-3	TRBD2	TRBV9	few
CAISERRESNYGYTF	TGTGCCATCAGTGAAAGACGGGAAAGTAACTATGGCTACACCTTC	TRBJ1-2	NA	TRBV10-3	NA
CASSLVALAGVPATGELFF	TGTGCCAGCAGCTTAGTGGCACTAGCGGGGGTCCCTGCCACCGGGGAGCTGTTTTTT	TRBJ2-2	TRBD2	TRBV7-2	many
CASSTQTGYEQYF	TGTGCCAGCAGCACACAGACAGGTTACGAGCAGTACTTC	TRBJ2-7	NA	TRBV7-9	many
CASSLTGLADDYF	TGTGCCAGCAGCTTAACTGGACTAGCGGATGACTACTTC	TRBJ2-5	TRBD2	TRBV7-8	many
CASSPRQGMFYEQYF	TGCGCCAGCAGCCCTCGACAGGGCATGTTCTACGAGCAGTACTTC	TRBJ2-7	TRBD1	TRBV5-1	many
CASSFVGDWAGGQETQYF	TGTGCCAGCAGTTTTGTGGGGGATTGGGCGGGAGGGCAAGAGACCCAGTACTTC	TRBJ2-5	TRBD2	TRBV12-3/TRBV12-4	few
CASSLDLEGGTEAFF	TGCGCCAGCAGCTTGGACTTAGAGGGGGGCACTGAAGCTTTCTTT	TRBJ1-1	NA	TRBV5-1	many
CASSYSTNRDYGYTF	TGTGCCAGCAGTTACTCGACTAACAGGGACTATGGCTACACCTTC	TRBJ1-2	NA	TRBV6-2/TRBV6-3	NA
CASSEQGRSTF	TGTGCCAGCAGTGAACAGGGAAGATCCACCTTC	TRBJ1-2	NA	TRBV2	few
CASSQEMQGTDTQYF	TGTGCCAGCAGCCAAGAAATGCAGGGCACAGATACGCAGTATTTT	TRBJ2-3	NA	TRBV4-2	many
CSVGYQGASNQPQHF	TGCAGCGTTGGATATCAGGGGGCGAGCAATCAGCCCCAGCATTTT	TRBJ1-5	TRBD1	TRBV29-1	many
CASSLSPQGRYEQYF	TGTGCCAGCAGCTTATCCCCACAGGGGAGATACGAGCAGTACTTC	TRBJ2-7	TRBD1	TRBV7-2	many
CASGRQSGGRADTQYF	TGTGCTAGTGGCCGCCAAAGCGGGGGAAGGGCAGATACGCAGTATTTT	TRBJ2-3	TRBD2	TRBV12-5	many
CASSPRAAIPYEQYF	TGTGCCAGCAGCCCCAGGGCAGCGATTCCCTACGAGCAGTACTTC	TRBJ2-7	NA	TRBV14	many
CASSPGPNNEQFF	TGTGCCAGTAGTCCGGGACCTAACAATGAGCAGTTCTTC	TRBJ2-1	NA	TRBV19	NA
CASSPGTGVGETQYF	TGTGCCAGCAGCCCGGGGACAGGGGTTGGTGAGACCCAGTACTTC	TRBJ2-5	TRBD1	TRBV3-1	NA
CASSTLRGVSYNEQFF	TGTGCCAGCAGTACCTTGCGGGGGGTCTCCTACAATGAGCAGTTCTTC	TRBJ2-1	TRBD2	TRBV6-1	NA
CASSVLAGGIVEQFF	TGTGCCAGCAGCGTACTAGCGGGGGGTATTGTTGAGCAGTTCTTC	TRBJ2-1	TRBD2	TRBV7-2	few
CSVERAVQETQYF	TGCAGCGTTGAAAGGGCCGTCCAAGAGACCCAGTACTTC	TRBJ2-5	NA	TRBV29-1	many
CASSVESTAYDNQPQHF	TGTGCCAGCAGCGTAGAGTCTACAGCCTATGACAATCAGCCCCAGCATTTT	TRBJ1-5	NA	TRBV9	few
CASSAASINSGNTIYF	TGTGCCAGCAGTGCCGCCAGTATCAACTCTGGAAACACCATATATTTT	TRBJ1-3	NA	TRBV6-1	NA